Listed below are T cell receptor beta chains from one sample, sequenced in a study of T-cell memory formation after mild COVID-19. In TCRdb, the 5' RACE reads were re-called with MiXCR into one record per CDR3 protein. This sample has roughly 600,000 distinct CDR3 sequences, with roughly 17% found just once. The sequenced sample was PBMCs or a T cell subset sorted from them (not recorded which). These receptors all stem from an adult woman who had mild COVID-19 (a few samples of this study predate the infection). Cell type and time point are not known. CDR3s include the opening cysteine and the closing phenylalanine or tryptophan. The D gene is left open where the match is weak. The size entry is marked missing in some rows and otherwise reads once, few, many or a size class.

>TRBJ2-3|few|TRBV20-1|TRBD1
CSAREGQPGADTQYF
TGCAGTGCTAGAGAGGGACAGCCTGGCGCAGATACGCAGTATTTT
>TRBJ2-5|few|TRBV29-1|TRBD1
CSVEDPRDRAGWTQYF
TGCAGCGTTGAAGATCCCCGGGACAGGGCAGGATGGACCCAGTACTTC
>TRBJ2-1|NA|TRBV10-3|NA
CAISQTKWAPPNEQFF
TGTGCCATCAGTCAAACCAAATGGGCGCCCCCCAATGAGCAGTTCTTC
>TRBJ2-3|NA|TRBV4-1|NA
CASSQDLTGSTDTQYF
TGCGCCAGCAGCCAAGATTTAACAGGATCCACAGATACGCAGTATTTT
>TRBJ2-3|NA|TRBV4-3|TRBD1
CASSPTGQPTDTQYF
TGCGCCAGCAGCCCTACGGGACAGCCAACAGATACGCAGTATTTT
>TRBJ1-1|NA|TRBV7-8|NA
CASSLPWTRGSNTEAFF
TGTGCCAGCAGCCTCCCTTGGACCCGAGGATCGAACACTGAAGCTTTCTTT
>TRBJ2-7|NA|TRBV11-3|NA
CASSSLEESYEQYF
TGTGCCAGCAGCTCTCTGGAGGAGTCCTACGAGCAGTACTTC
>TRBJ2-5|NA|TRBV20-1|NA
CSASPRQGRRQETQYF
TGCAGTGCATCTCCAAGGCAGGGGAGGCGACAAGAGACCCAGTACTTC
>TRBJ2-7|few|TRBV7-9|NA
CARGGQRGEGYEQYF
TGTGCCAGAGGGGGCCAGCGGGGCGAAGGCTACGAGCAGTACTTC
>TRBJ2-7|NA|TRBV29-1|NA
CSVEGRAYEQYF
TGCAGCGTTGAGGGCAGGGCCTACGAGCAGTACTTC
>TRBJ2-2|few|TRBV5-1|NA
CASLGPSNTGELFF
TGCGCCAGTTTGGGCCCCTCAAACACCGGGGAGCTGTTTTTT
>TRBJ1-1|NA|TRBV4-2|NA
CASSPSGRGGNTEAFF
TGTGCCAGCAGCCCTTCAGGGCGGGGGGGGAACACTGAAGCTTTCTTT
>TRBJ1-5|NA|TRBV7-9|NA
CASSLAGKGVDQPQHF
TGTGCCAGCAGCTTGGCAGGGAAGGGGGTGGATCAGCCCCAGCATTTT
>TRBJ2-5|few|TRBV7-8|NA
CASSLALTRDIQETQYF
TGTGCCAGCAGCTTAGCGCTGACCAGGGACATCCAAGAGACCCAGTACTTC
>TRBJ1-5|NA|TRBV6-4|NA
CARKGRQGNQPQHF
TGTGCCAGAAAGGGGAGGCAGGGGAATCAGCCCCAGCATTTT
>TRBJ2-1|few|TRBV5-1|NA
CASSLGGVFAYNEQFF
TGCGCCAGCAGCTTGGGGGGGGTGTTCGCCTACAATGAGCAGTTCTTC
>TRBJ2-3|few|TRBV24-1|TRBD2
CATGHSGGATDTQYF
TGTGCCACCGGTCATAGCGGGGGGGCCACAGATACGCAGTATTTT
>TRBJ2-7|NA|TRBV28|NA
CASTRRGEQYF
TGTGCCAGCACCCGCCGGGGTGAGCAGTACTTC
>TRBJ2-7|few|TRBV4-2|TRBD2
CASSQAIAGRDYEQYF
TGTGCCAGCAGCCAAGCTATAGCGGGTAGAGACTACGAGCAGTACTTC
>TRBJ1-2|few|TRBV5-8|NA
CASSPQVGVGLYGYTF
TGTGCCAGCAGCCCCCAGGTCGGGGTCGGGCTGTATGGCTACACCTTC
>TRBJ2-5|NA|TRBV7-6|NA
CSSSLGSQETQYF
TGTTCCAGCAGCTTAGGTTCCCAAGAGACCCAGTACTTC
>TRBJ1-5|NA|TRBV24-1|NA
CATSDPNNNQPQHF
TGTGCCACCAGTGACCCAAACAACAATCAGCCCCAGCATTTT
>TRBJ2-1|NA|TRBV7-3|TRBD2
CASSLAGDHYNEQFF
TGTGCCAGCAGCTTAGCGGGAGACCACTACAATGAGCAGTTCTTC
>TRBJ2-7|NA|TRBV5-1|NA
CASSYPGGREQYF
TGCGCCAGCAGCTATCCAGGGGGGAGGGAGCAGTACTTC
>TRBJ2-3|NA|TRBV12-5|NA
CASGLVAGAYTDTQYF
TGTGCTAGTGGTTTGGTAGCAGGGGCCTACACAGATACGCAGTATTTT
>TRBJ2-2|few|TRBV2|NA
CASRGGSPNTGELFF
TGTGCCAGCAGGGGTGGGTCACCGAACACCGGGGAGCTGTTTTTT
>TRBJ2-3|NA|TRBV25-1|NA
CASSEWSYTDTQYF
TGTGCCAGCAGTGAATGGTCGTACACAGATACGCAGTATTTT
>TRBJ2-3|few|TRBV2|TRBD2
CASSASGVFTDTQYF
TGTGCCAGCAGTGCCAGCGGGGTGTTCACAGATACGCAGTATTTT
>TRBJ2-5|few|TRBV19|NA
CASSITGSGTQYF
TGTGCCAGTAGTATTACTGGGTCGGGGACCCAGTACTTC
>TRBJ2-1|NA|TRBV3-1|NA
CASTRGNNEQFF
TGTGCCAGCACCAGAGGCAACAATGAGCAGTTCTTC
>TRBJ2-5|NA|TRBV7-2|NA
CASSSANLDRETQYF
TGTGCCAGCAGCTCCGCCAACCTCGACCGGGAGACCCAGTACTTC
>TRBJ2-7|NA|TRBV24-1|NA
CATSDSGPNVGAYEQYF
TGTGCCACCAGTGATTCTGGCCCAAACGTCGGGGCCTACGAGCAGTACTTC
>TRBJ2-4|few|TRBV7-8|TRBD1
CASSRQGFLGNIQYF
TGTGCCAGCAGCCGACAGGGGTTTTTAGGGAACATTCAGTACTTC
>TRBJ2-2|many|TRBV12-3/TRBV12-4|NA
CASEGRLRTGELFF
TGTGCCAGCGAGGGGCGGTTGAGGACCGGGGAGCTGTTTTTT
>TRBJ2-7|NA|TRBV18|NA
CASSPAGHPYEQYF
TGTGCCAGCTCTCCGGCGGGACACCCCTACGAGCAGTACTTC
>TRBJ2-7|few|TRBV7-3|NA
CASSPSPGRAYEQYF
TGTGCCAGCAGCCCGAGCCCGGGTCGGGCCTACGAGCAGTACTTC
>TRBJ2-3|NA|TRBV7-8|NA
CASSLAQGVSTDTQYF
TGTGCCAGCAGCTTAGCACAGGGCGTGAGCACAGATACGCAGTATTTT
>TRBJ2-1|NA|TRBV6-2/TRBV6-3|NA
CASSYDVARESYNEQFF
TGTGCCAGCAGTTACGATGTAGCTCGGGAGTCCTACAATGAGCAGTTCTTC
>TRBJ1-5|NA|TRBV30|NA
CAWSPTGWQPQHF
TGTGCCTGGAGCCCGACCGGGTGGCAGCCCCAGCATTTT
>TRBJ1-1|NA|TRBV9|NA
CASSVFLGAEAFF
TGTGCCAGCAGCGTATTTCTTGGGGCTGAAGCTTTCTTT
>TRBJ2-6|once|TRBV14|NA
CASKRGGNSGANVLTF
TGTGCCAGCAAACGGGGAGGAAACTCTGGGGCCAACGTCCTGACTTTC
>TRBJ2-7|few|TRBV25-1|TRBD2
CASSEPGGSSYEQYF
TGTGCCAGCAGTGAACCGGGCGGGAGCTCCTACGAGCAGTACTTC
>TRBJ2-4|NA|TRBV6-5|NA
CASSYSSNLAYRHIQYF
TGTGCCAGCAGTTACTCCTCGAATCTAGCGTACAGACACATTCAGTACTTC
>TRBJ1-4|few|TRBV4-1|NA
CASSQGPRVAYEKLFF
TGCGCCAGCAGCCAAGGCCCCAGGGTTGCGTATGAAAAACTGTTTTTT
>TRBJ2-5|NA|TRBV5-6|NA
CASSSGQGYWETQYF
TGTGCCAGCAGCTCGGGACAAGGGTATTGGGAGACCCAGTACTTC
>TRBJ2-7|NA|TRBV27|NA
CASSLFDGTYEQYF
TGTGCCAGCAGTTTATTCGACGGAACCTACGAGCAGTACTTC
>TRBJ2-1|few|TRBV12-3/TRBV12-4|NA
CASTTGSGWNEQFF
TGTGCCAGCACCACAGGGTCGGGGTGGAATGAGCAGTTCTTC
>TRBJ1-1|NA|TRBV24-1|NA
CATSDGHRGRGNTEAFF
TGTGCCACCAGTGATGGACACCGGGGAAGAGGGAACACTGAAGCTTTCTTT
>TRBJ1-5|NA|TRBV6-6|NA
CASSYGGESNQPQHF
TGTGCCAGCAGTTACGGGGGGGAGAGCAATCAGCCCCAGCATTTT
>TRBJ1-3|few|TRBV7-6|TRBD1
CASSRNTGAGNTIYF
TGTGCCAGCAGCCGAAATACAGGGGCGGGAAACACCATATATTTT
>TRBJ1-3|NA|TRBV5-1|NA
CASSSDAYSGNTIYF
TGCGCCAGCAGCTCGGATGCATACTCTGGAAACACCATATATTTT
>TRBJ1-1|NA|TRBV7-2|NA
CASSSRLGAAFF
TGTGCCAGCAGCTCCCGTCTGGGGGCGGCTTTCTTT
>TRBJ1-1|NA|TRBV6-1|NA
CASSEALFRDNTEAFF
TGTGCCAGCAGTGAAGCGCTTTTTAGGGACAACACTGAAGCTTTCTTT
>TRBJ2-1|few|TRBV11-2|NA
CASSLTFMGEQFF
TGTGCCAGCAGCTTAACGTTCATGGGTGAGCAGTTCTTC